Below, 20 T cell receptor beta chains from the same sample are listed, as sequenced in a study of T cells in narcolepsy. Data came from immunoSEQ multiplex PCR; TCRdb stores just in-frame clones and leaves some out. The sample includes over 25,000 clones, 70% to 80% of them seen just once. Sequenced input: memory (CD45RA-) CD4+ T cells from blood. Receptor source: a human donor in good health.

V gene TRBV5-1 combines with J gene TRBJ2-1; D not certain. CDR1 and CDR2 from the germline V gene are SGHRS and YFSETQ. This CDR3 is built from 16 residues. Trimming took off 5 bases at V and 5 bases at J, with 20 bases between the two ends. The CDR3 coding sequence is TGCGCCAGCAGTTCAATTGCCGCTACTCAACACAATGAGCAGTTCTTC. This codes for CASSSIAATQHNEQFF.

This chain connects TRBV18 to TRBJ2-2; possibly TRBD2 for D (6 bases). Germline lookup yields CDR1 KGHSH and CDR2 LQKENI. V lost 2 bases, J lost 5 bases, and 15 bases lay in between. The CDR3 has 16 residues. The CDR3, as DNA: TGTGCCAGCTCACCAGCAACCGGGGGTCAAACCGGGGAGCTGTTTTTT. Encoded protein: CASSPATGGQTGELFF.

This clone was observed a single time. The genes are TRBV13 and TRBJ2-1, with 13 nucleotides matching TRBD2. Germline CDR1 PRHDT, CDR2 FYEKMQ (reference sequence). With 6 bases clipped from V and 8 bases from J, the junction kept 13 bases outside the gene matches. The CDR3 sequence is 17 residues long. The CDR3 nucleotides read TGTGCCAGCAGTTTACTAGCGGGAGGGCATAAGGGCTATGAGCAGTTCTTC. This translates into CASSLLAGGHKGYEQFF.

CDR3 in DNA: TGTGCCAGCAGCCCAGGGGGGGGACCCTACAATGAGCAGTTCTTC. Encoded protein: CASSPGGGPYNEQFF. V gene TRBV7-2 combines with J gene TRBJ2-1, with D perhaps given as TRBD1 or TRBD2 (7 bases each). V was clipped by 5 bases and J by 2 bases, with 13 bases between them. Per germline, CDR1 SGHTA and CDR2 FQGNSA. This CDR3 comprises 15 residues.

In its sample, this clone ranks as medium-sized. V and J are TRBV7-2 and TRBJ2-3; D gene ambiguous. There are 12 residues in the CDR3. V dropped 5 bases and J dropped 2 bases, with 5 bases sitting between them. The germline V gene has CDR1 SGHTA and CDR2 FQGNSA. DNA for the CDR3: TGTGCCAGCAGCGCTTACACAGATACGCAGTATTTT. Translating it yields CASSAYTDTQYF.

The rearrangement joins TRBV19 to TRBJ2-5; a weak D match, TRBD1 (5 bases). CDR1 LNHDA and CDR2 SQIVND come from the germline V gene (reference sequence). The CDR3 extends over 14 amino acids. The V end was cut by 4 bases, the J end by 2 bases, with 11 bases between. The CDR3 sequence: CASSRKGQQETQYF. Here the CDR3 DNA reads TGTGCCAGTAGTAGGAAGGGGCAGCAAGAGACCCAGTACTTC. The full variable domain, rest sourced from reference TRBV19 and TRBJ2-5, is DGGITQSPKYLFRKEGQNVTLSCEQNLNHDAMYWYRQDPGQGLRLIYYSQIVNDFQKGDIAEGYSVSREKKESFPLTVTSAQKNPTAFYLCASSRKGQQETQYFGPGTRLLVL.

The chain couples TRBV5-5 to TRBJ2-1; TRBD1 or TRBD2 may be the D gene (5 bases each). This CDR3 has 13 amino acids. Germline V lookup: CDR1 SGHKS, CDR2 YYEKEE (reference sequence). V was cut by 4 bases and J by 10 bases, with 15 bases left in between. Here the CDR3 DNA reads TGTGCCAGCAGCCCCGGGGTCCAGGGCGAGCAGTTCTTC. Amino acids: CASSPGVQGEQFF.

The CDR3 sequence: CASSVGGSGDHEQFF. CDR3 bases: TGTGCCAGCAGCGTAGGGGGTAGCGGGGACCATGAGCAGTTCTTC. The chain is built from TRBV9 and TRBJ2-1; 8 nucleotides line up with TRBD2. CDR1 is SGDLS and CDR2 is YYNGEE in the germline V gene. This CDR3 is 15 amino acids long. After removal of 0 bases from V and 8 bases from J, the junction contained 7 bases not matched to a gene.

The CDR3 nucleotides read TGTGCCAGCAGCTTTTTCGGGACAGATAATGAAAAACTGTTTTTT. As protein: CASSFFGTDNEKLFF. V usage is TRBV11-2 and J usage is TRBJ1-4; 7 bases align to TRBD1. Germline CDR1 SGHAT, CDR2 FQNNGV. V trimming: 3 bases; J trimming: 4 bases; junction bases outside the gene matches: 5. There are 15 residues in the CDR3.

The sample holds one count of this clone. J is TRBJ2-7 and V is TRBV28; TRBD2 matches 7 bases. The germline V gene encodes CDR1 MDHEN and CDR2 SYDVKM. The CDR3 covers 17 residues. V shed 5 bases and J 4 bases; nucleotides not matched to a gene: 17. The CDR3 sequence is CASSHQGMREFAYEQYF. CDR3 coding DNA: TGTGCCAGCAGTCACCAAGGGATGCGGGAGTTCGCGTACGAGCAGTACTTC.

The chain couples TRBV19 to TRBJ1-5; 8 bases match TRBD1. The length of the CDR3 is 16 residues. The germline V gene has CDR1 LNHDA and CDR2 SQIVND (reference sequence). Trimming at V came to 6 bases and at J to 2 bases, leaving 9 bases not matched to a gene. This CDR3 reads CASSNEGQVGNQPQHF. The DNA of the CDR3 is TGTGCCAGTAGCAATGAGGGACAGGTAGGCAATCAGCCCCAGCATTTT.

This clone was observed a few times. J is TRBJ1-1 and V is TRBV2; D gene ambiguous. From germline, CDR1 is SNHLY and CDR2 FYNNEI. There are 11 residues in the CDR3. Trimming removed 5 bases from V and 5 bases from J, with 6 bases in between. The CDR3 reads CASSRETEAFF. CDR3 sequence (DNA): TGTGCCAGCAGTCGAGAAACTGAAGCTTTCTTT.

This sequence joins TRBV28 and TRBJ1-1; D is possibly TRBD1 (5 bases). The V end was cut by 2 bases, the J end by 2 bases, with 12 bases between. The CDR3 has 15 amino acids. The V gene's germline CDR1 is MDHEN and CDR2 SYDVKM. The CDR3 nucleotides are TGTGCCAGCAGTTTACCCCCAGGGATAAACACTGAAGCTTTCTTT. Translation: CASSLPPGINTEAFF.

The V call is TRBV12-5, the J call TRBJ2-3, with 9 nucleotides matching TRBD1. The V gene's germline CDR1 is LGHNT and CDR2 FRNRAP. CDR3 length: 14 residues. The V and J ends lost 7 bases and 1 base, in that order; junction bases with no gene match: 3. CDR3 bases: TGTGCTAGTGCCCGGGACAGGGGCACAGATACGCAGTATTTT. Translating gives CASARDRGTDTQYF.

CDR3 nucleotides: TGTGCCAGCAGTATAGGTCTTGGTAGAGGGGGCTACACCTTC. This translates into CASSIGLGRGGYTF. The gene calls are TRBV27 and TRBJ1-2, with no clear D. Germline CDR1 reads MNHEY; CDR2 reads SMNVEV (reference sequence). V was cut by 5 bases and J by 8 bases, with 18 bases left in between. The CDR3 contains 14 residues.

The genes are TRBV10-3 and TRBJ1-2, with D uncertain. The CDR3 sequence is 13 residues long. CDR1 and CDR2 from the germline V gene are ENHRY and SYGVKD. The V gene lost 6 bases and the J gene lost 2 bases, with 10 bases spanning the gap. Here the CDR3 DNA reads TGTGCCATCAGCCCCCAGACGAACTATGGCTACACCTTC. Its translation is CAISPQTNYGYTF.

V usage is TRBV4-2 and J usage is TRBJ1-2; D is ambiguous. This CDR3 has 15 residues. Germline CDR1 and CDR2: LGHNA and YNFKEQ. V was trimmed by 4 bases and J by 3 bases, leaving 15 bases between them. This chain's CDR3 is CASSLNEAGDYGYTF. The CDR3 nucleotides read TGTGCCAGCAGCCTGAACGAGGCAGGCGACTATGGCTACACCTTC.

In this sample, this clone turned up once. The chain combines TRBV4-3 with TRBJ1-6; D is possibly TRBD1 (5 bases). V gave up 6 bases and J gave up 13 bases, with 19 bases separating them. Germline V CDR1 and CDR2: LGHNA, YSLEER. The CDR3 loop spans 14 amino acids. CDR3 sequence (DNA): TGCGCCAGCAGTTCCTCGGGACTTCTAGCCCCCCTCCACTTT. Protein product: CASSSSGLLAPLHF.

This clone was picked up one time. The chain carries TRBV6-5 and TRBJ1-3, with 7 bases fitting TRBD1. This CDR3 has 14 amino acids. J lost 2 bases, V lost 6 bases, and 4 bases had no gene match. Germline lookup yields CDR1 MNHEY and CDR2 SVGAGI. In DNA, the CDR3 is TGTGCCAGCAGGATCACAGGGGCTGGAAACACCATATATTTT. Protein sequence: CASRITGAGNTIYF.

The chain uses TRBV6-5 and TRBJ2-7; D possibly matches TRBD1 or TRBD2 (5 bases each). Trimming stripped 1 base from V and 8 bases from J, with 12 bases between. Germline V CDR1 and CDR2: MNHEY, SVGAGI. CDR3 size: 13 residues. For the CDR3, the DNA is TGTGCCAGCAGTTACTACCAAGAGGGACAGCAGTACTTC. Translating gives CASSYYQEGQQYF.